This is a list of T cell receptor beta chains from one sample in a study of T cells after yellow fever vaccination. In TCRdb, the 5' RACE reads were re-called with MiXCR into one record per CDR3 protein. The table lists 120,000 or so distinct CDR3 sequences, 15% of them singletons. Material: CD8+ T cells sorted from PBMCs, obtained 5 days after the yellow fever booster vaccination. The receptors shown here come from a man younger than 30 who received the YFV17D yellow fever vaccine. The CDR3 runs from the conserved cysteine through the conserved F or W. A D gene is named only where the DNA matches it firmly. Size values are once, few and many counts, or a class for expanded clones, and some rows have none.

TGTGCCAGTACCAGGGAAGGAAACTATGGCTACACCTTC	CASTREGNYGYTF	TRBV19	TRBJ1-2	-	-
TGTGCCAGCAGCGTAGTCGGGACAGGGTCCTACAATGAGCAGTTCTTC	CASSVVGTGSYNEQFF	TRBV9	TRBJ2-1	-	TRBD1
TGTGCCAGCAGCCCCCGGGGGGGGGGTATGAGCACCGGGGAGCTGTTTTTT	CASSPRGGGMSTGELFF	TRBV7-6	TRBJ2-2	few	TRBD2
TGTGCCAGCAGCAAAAGGGAGTACTCTGGGGCCAACGTCCTGACTTTC	CASSKREYSGANVLTF	TRBV5-8	TRBJ2-6	-	-
TGTGCCAGCAGCCAAGGGACTAGCGGGGGATACACAGATACGCAGTATTTT	CASSQGTSGGYTDTQYF	TRBV3-1	TRBJ2-3	few	TRBD2
TGTGCCAGCAGGACCGGGACAGGGGGCCAACGAGGGGACATTCAGTACTTC	CASRTGTGGQRGDIQYF	TRBV6-1	TRBJ2-4	few	TRBD1
TGTGCCAGCACCTCTCGGGGCCAGATAGGGACCCAGTACTTC	CASTSRGQIGTQYF	TRBV12-3/TRBV12-4	TRBJ2-5	-	-
TGTGCCAGCTCTGGGGCAGGGGAGGGGGATACGCAGTATTTT	CASSGAGEGDTQYF	TRBV12-3/TRBV12-4	TRBJ2-3	few	-
TGCAGCGTCGTGAGGGGTTTTGAGGACAGCACAGATACGCAGTATTTT	CSVVRGFEDSTDTQYF	TRBV29-1	TRBJ2-3	few	-
TGTGCCAGCAGTTTAGCTTCTCCAGGGACGCCCTTC	CASSLASPGTPF	TRBV12-3/TRBV12-4	TRBJ1-2	-	-
TGTGCCAGCAGCTTAAAGGACAGCTCCTACGAGCAGTACTTC	CASSLKDSSYEQYF	TRBV7-9	TRBJ2-7	few	-
TGTGCCAGCAGCTTATCCTATCATGATCGGGATGAAAAACTGTTTTTT	CASSLSYHDRDEKLFF	TRBV11-1	TRBJ1-4	few	-
TGTGCCAGCAGTTTAGGGACATCCCCCGAGGGGCAGTTCTTC	CASSLGTSPEGQFF	TRBV12-3/TRBV12-4	TRBJ2-1	-	-
TGTGCCAGCAGTAGACAAGGGACAAGGAACACTGAAGCTTTCTTT	CASSRQGTRNTEAFF	TRBV6-6	TRBJ1-1	-	-
TGCGCCAGCAGCCCTCCCCGGGAAACCTACGAGCAGTACTTC	CASSPPRETYEQYF	TRBV4-1	TRBJ2-7	-	-
TGCAGCGTTATCTCGACCGGGACAGGGGGCGGACCACCCCTCCACTTT	CSVISTGTGGGPPLHF	TRBV29-1	TRBJ1-6	-	TRBD1
TGCGCCAGCAGTATTAACGCAGATACGCAGTATTTT	CASSINADTQYF	TRBV5-1	TRBJ2-3	few	-
TGCGCCAGCAGCCAACTAGGACGGGGGAGATCCGGGGAGCTGTTTTTT	CASSQLGRGRSGELFF	TRBV4-1	TRBJ2-2	-	-
TGTGCCAGCAGCCTTGGACTAGCGGGGGAAATGGGTGAGCAGTTCTTC	CASSLGLAGEMGEQFF	TRBV7-9	TRBJ2-1	-	TRBD2
TGTGCCAGCAGTTACACCGGGGGCGGGGAGACCCAGTACTTC	CASSYTGGGETQYF	TRBV6-5	TRBJ2-5	many	-
TGTGCCAGCAGTGCCGGCGGGACAGGGGGTATTGAAGCTTTCTTT	CASSAGGTGGIEAFF	TRBV25-1	TRBJ1-1	-	TRBD1
TGTGCCAGCAGTGAAGCCTTCGGGCGGGCCTACAATGAGCAGTTCTTC	CASSEAFGRAYNEQFF	TRBV2	TRBJ2-1	-	-
TGTGCCAGCAGTTTCAGAGTTCAAGAGACCCAGTACTTC	CASSFRVQETQYF	TRBV12-3/TRBV12-4	TRBJ2-5	few	-
TGCAGTGCGAGGACAGGGCTCTACAATGAGCAGTTCTTC	CSARTGLYNEQFF	TRBV20-1	TRBJ2-1	few	TRBD1
TGCAGCGTGCTGGGACTAGGGCTACAAGAGACCCAGTACTTC	CSVLGLGLQETQYF	TRBV29-1	TRBJ2-5	-	TRBD2
TGTGCCAGCAGCACGACTAGCTACAATGAGCAGTTCTTC	CASSTTSYNEQFF	TRBV7-3	TRBJ2-1	-	-
TGTGCCATCAGGGGCTCGGGCGCTGACTACGAGCAGTACTTC	CAIRGSGADYEQYF	TRBV10-3	TRBJ2-7	-	-
TGTGCCAGCAGCCAAGTCCAGGACAGCCTCGCGGATACGCAGTATTTT	CASSQVQDSLADTQYF	TRBV14	TRBJ2-3	few	-
TGTGCCAGCAGCGTACAGGGGGCTGTATCGACAGATACGCAGTATTTT	CASSVQGAVSTDTQYF	TRBV9	TRBJ2-3	few	TRBD1
TGTGCCAGCAGCGCTACAGGGAATCAGCCCCAGCATTTT	CASSATGNQPQHF	TRBV5-6	TRBJ1-5	-	-
TGTGCCAGCAGCCAAGAGGCTAGCGGGGGGGCGTTGTACCAGTTCTTC	CASSQEASGGALYQFF	TRBV4-2	TRBJ2-1	-	TRBD2
TGTGCCAGCAGCGTTAGTCCTAGCTCCTACAATGAGCAGTTCTTC	CASSVSPSSYNEQFF	TRBV7-2	TRBJ2-1	-	-
TGTGCCAGCAGCTTCGGACAGTACGAGCAGTACTTC	CASSFGQYEQYF	TRBV11-2	TRBJ2-7	-	-
TGTGCCAGCAGTGGTTCGGGACTACATGACACAGATACGCAGTATTTT	CASSGSGLHDTDTQYF	TRBV2	TRBJ2-3	-	TRBD2
TGTGCCAGCAGTTTTGTACTAGCGGCCACCGGGGAGCTGTTTTTT	CASSFVLAATGELFF	TRBV27	TRBJ2-2	-	TRBD2
TGTGCCAGCAGCTTAATCGGGGTCGGCCCCATGAACACTGAAGCTTTCTTT	CASSLIGVGPMNTEAFF	TRBV7-9	TRBJ1-1	-	-
TGTGCCAGCAGTCTCACGTCGTTCAATGAGCAGTTCTTC	CASSLTSFNEQFF	TRBV7-9	TRBJ2-1	-	-
TGTGCCAGCAGCTTAGGGGCTGGTGGGCAAGAGACCCAGTACTTC	CASSLGAGGQETQYF	TRBV7-8	TRBJ2-5	few	-
TGTGCCAGCACCCCCGAGGGCCGGTATAGCAATCAGCCCCAGCATTTT	CASTPEGRYSNQPQHF	TRBV6-6	TRBJ1-5	-	-
TGTGCCAGCAGTGAAGTTCCTGGACAGGGTGGTTACGAGCAGTACTTC	CASSEVPGQGGYEQYF	TRBV2	TRBJ2-7	many	TRBD1
TGTGCCAGCAGCGGAACGGGGACAGTGAGGAACACTGAAGCTTTCTTT	CASSGTGTVRNTEAFF	TRBV13	TRBJ1-1	few	TRBD1
TGCAGCGTTCAGACCCTACTCGGCACAGATACGCAGTATTTT	CSVQTLLGTDTQYF	TRBV29-1	TRBJ2-3	many	-
TGCAGTGCCAACTTGGGGGAATACGAGCAGTACTTC	CSANLGEYEQYF	TRBV20-1	TRBJ2-7	many	-
TGCAGTGCTAGCCCATTAGGGTTAACTAGCACAGATACGCAGTATTTT	CSASPLGLTSTDTQYF	TRBV20-1	TRBJ2-3	-	-
TGTGCCACTCTCCCGGGGGACCAGCCCTACGAGCAGTACTTC	CATLPGDQPYEQYF	TRBV24-1	TRBJ2-7	-	-
TGCGCCAGCAGCCAAGAGGTAGCGGGGGGGATCTACGAGCAGTACTTC	CASSQEVAGGIYEQYF	TRBV4-1	TRBJ2-7	few	TRBD2
TGCGCCAGCAGAAAACTGGGGGGGGGAAACACCGGGGAGCTGTTTTTT	CASRKLGGGNTGELFF	TRBV4-1	TRBJ2-2	-	TRBD2
TGCGCCAGCAGCTTACGGGACACCCATACCTACGAGCAGTACTTC	CASSLRDTHTYEQYF	TRBV5-1	TRBJ2-7	many	-